This T cell receptor (beta chain) was found in a study of cytomegalovirus exposure and HLA in healthy donors. Study context: An earlier analysis identified 95 million to 120 million unique TCR beta sequences in about 179 million T cells.

13 Jbeta primers and 60 Vbeta primers were used for the PCR. The method was immunoSEQ multiplex PCR; TCRdb's version includes in-frame clones alone and lacks a portion of them. The sample records 240,000 or so clones, 82% being singletons. Notes on this clone: Its antigen is currently unknown.

The study, taken as a whole, reports: Confirmation was obtained in vitro that a few CMV-associated chains are specific for CMV antigens.

Sequenced material: PBMCs. The sequence derives from a woman aged 35 to 49 in good health and CMV-seropositive.

The CDR3 spells CASGRGRMNTEAFF. Here the CDR3 DNA reads TGTGCCAGTGGCAGGGGCAGAATGAACACTGAAGCTTTCTTT. The V and J genes are TRBV25-1 and TRBJ1-1; D might be TRBD1 (6 bases). Germline V gene lookup returns CDR1 MGHDK and CDR2 SYGVNS. The V end was cut by 9 bases, the J end by 0 bases, with 14 bases between. The CDR3 is 14 residues long.